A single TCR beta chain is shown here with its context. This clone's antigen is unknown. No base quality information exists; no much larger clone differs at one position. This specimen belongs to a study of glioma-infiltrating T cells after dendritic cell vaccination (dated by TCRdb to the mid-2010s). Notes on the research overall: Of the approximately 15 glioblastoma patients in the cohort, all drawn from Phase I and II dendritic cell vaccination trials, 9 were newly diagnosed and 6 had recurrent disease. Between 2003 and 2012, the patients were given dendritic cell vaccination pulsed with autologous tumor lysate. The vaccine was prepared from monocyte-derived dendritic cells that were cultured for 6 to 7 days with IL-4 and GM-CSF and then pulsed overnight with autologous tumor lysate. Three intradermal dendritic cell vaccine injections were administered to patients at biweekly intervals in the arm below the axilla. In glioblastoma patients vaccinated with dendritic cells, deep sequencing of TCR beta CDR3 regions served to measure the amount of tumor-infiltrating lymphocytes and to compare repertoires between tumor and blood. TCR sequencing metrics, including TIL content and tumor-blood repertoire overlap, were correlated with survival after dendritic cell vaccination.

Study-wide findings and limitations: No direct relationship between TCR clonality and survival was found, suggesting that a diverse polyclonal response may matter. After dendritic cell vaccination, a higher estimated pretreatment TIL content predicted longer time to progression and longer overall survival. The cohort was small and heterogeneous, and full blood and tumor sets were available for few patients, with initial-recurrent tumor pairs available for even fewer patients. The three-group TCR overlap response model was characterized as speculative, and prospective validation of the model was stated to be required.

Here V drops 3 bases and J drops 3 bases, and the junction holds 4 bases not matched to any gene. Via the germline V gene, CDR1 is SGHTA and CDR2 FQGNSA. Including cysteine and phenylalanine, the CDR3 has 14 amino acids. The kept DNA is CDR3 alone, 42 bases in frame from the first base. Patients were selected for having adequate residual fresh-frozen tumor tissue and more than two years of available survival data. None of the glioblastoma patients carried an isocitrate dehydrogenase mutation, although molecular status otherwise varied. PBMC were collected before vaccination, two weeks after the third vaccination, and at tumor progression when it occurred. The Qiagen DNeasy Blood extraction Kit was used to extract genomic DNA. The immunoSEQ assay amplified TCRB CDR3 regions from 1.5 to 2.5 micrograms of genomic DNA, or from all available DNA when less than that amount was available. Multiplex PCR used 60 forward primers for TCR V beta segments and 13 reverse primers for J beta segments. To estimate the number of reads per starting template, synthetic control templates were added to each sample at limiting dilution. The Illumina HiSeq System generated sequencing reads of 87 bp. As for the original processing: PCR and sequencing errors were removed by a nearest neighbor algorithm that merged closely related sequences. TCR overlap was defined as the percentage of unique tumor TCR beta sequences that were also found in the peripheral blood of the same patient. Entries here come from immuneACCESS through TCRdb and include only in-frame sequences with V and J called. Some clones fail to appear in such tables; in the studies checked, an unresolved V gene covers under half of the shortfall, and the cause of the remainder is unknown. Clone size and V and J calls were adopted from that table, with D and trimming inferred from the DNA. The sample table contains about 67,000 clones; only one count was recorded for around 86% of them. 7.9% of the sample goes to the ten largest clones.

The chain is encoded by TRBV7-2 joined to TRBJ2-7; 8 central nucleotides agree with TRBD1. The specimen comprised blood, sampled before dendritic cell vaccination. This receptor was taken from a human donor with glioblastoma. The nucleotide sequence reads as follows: TGTGCCAGCAGCTTCGGACAGGGCAGCTACGAGCAGTACTTC. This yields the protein CASSFGQGSYEQYF. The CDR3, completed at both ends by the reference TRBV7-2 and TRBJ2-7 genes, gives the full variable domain GAGVSQSPSNKVTEKGKDVELRCDPISGHTALYWYRQSLGQGLEFLIYFQGNSAPDKSGLPSDRFSAERTGGSVSTLTIQRTQQEDSAVYLCASSFGQGSYEQYFGPGTRLTVT.